Sequencing of this T cell receptor beta chain was carried out in a study of post-analysis software for immune sequencing data. Study information: There were relapsing-remitting, secondary progressive and progressive-relapsing multiple sclerosis among the disease courses included.

The CDR3 contains 16 residues. With V trimmed by 4 bases and J by 2 bases, 5 bases remained unmatched. CDR1 and CDR2 (germline): ENHRY, SYGVKD. Points from the study as a whole: Same-batch preparations were strongly co-clustered by F measure. Normalized Chao1 diversity in multiple sclerosis patients fell significantly below that of controls. Among 5 or 6 TRBV segments more frequent in patients than controls were TRBV5-6, TRBV5-1 and TRBV20-1.

Comment on this clonotype: As yet, its antigen is unknown.

Carried by the TCR beta cDNA libraries were unique molecular identifiers. Each batch of about 1 to 11 million T cells produced 490,000 or so cDNA molecules. TCRdb fed the PCR reads into MiXCR, producing one record per CDR3 protein. The sample lists hundreds of thousands of distinct CDR3 sequences, over 45% occurring once. The sequencing input was blood. J is TRBJ2-3 and V is TRBV10-3; 11 nucleotides match TRBD2. The source of this sequence is a girl aged 2-10 years with multiple sclerosis. The CDR3 DNA reads TGTGCCATCAGTGCCCAGACTAGCGGGAACACAGATACGCAGTATTTT. This translates into CAISAQTSGNTDTQYF.